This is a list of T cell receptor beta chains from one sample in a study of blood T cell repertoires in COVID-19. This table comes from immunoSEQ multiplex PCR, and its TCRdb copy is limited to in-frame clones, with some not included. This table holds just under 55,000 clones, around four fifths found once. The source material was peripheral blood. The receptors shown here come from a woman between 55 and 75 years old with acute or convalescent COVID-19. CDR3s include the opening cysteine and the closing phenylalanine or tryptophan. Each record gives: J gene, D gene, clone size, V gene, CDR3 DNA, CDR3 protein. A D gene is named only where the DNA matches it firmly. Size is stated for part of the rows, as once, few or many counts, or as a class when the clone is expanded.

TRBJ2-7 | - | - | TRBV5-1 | TGCGCCAGCAGCCTTTTTGAGGACGAGCAGTACTTC | CASSLFEDEQYF
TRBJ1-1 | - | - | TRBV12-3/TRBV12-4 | TGTGCCAGCAGTTTTCAGGGGTCGCGTGAAGCTTTCTTT | CASSFQGSREAFF
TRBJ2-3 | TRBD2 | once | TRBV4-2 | TGTGCCAGCAGCCAGGACGGACTAGCGGCCACAGATACGCAGTATTTT | CASSQDGLAATDTQYF
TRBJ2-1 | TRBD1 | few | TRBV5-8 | TGTGCCAGCAGCTTGATTGGACAGGGGGGCTACAATGAGCAGTTCTTC | CASSLIGQGGYNEQFF
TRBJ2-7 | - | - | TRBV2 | TGTGCCAGCAGTCTAGGTTACGAGCAGTACTTC | CASSLGYEQYF
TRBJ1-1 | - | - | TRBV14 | TGTGCCAGCAGCCCGACGTTTTCAGGGCTCGCTGAAGCTTTCTTT | CASSPTFSGLAEAFF
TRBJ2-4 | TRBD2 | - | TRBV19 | TGTGCCAGTAGTATTAGCGGGGGGCCTGATAATAACATTCAGTACTTC | CASSISGGPDNNIQYF
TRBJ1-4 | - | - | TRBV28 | TGTGCCAGCAGTTGGTTGACGGTAGGGGATGAAAAACTGTTTTTT | CASSWLTVGDEKLFF
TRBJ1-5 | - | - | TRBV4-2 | TGTGCCAGCAGCGACTTGGCAGGGGTCAATCAGCCCCAGCATTTT | CASSDLAGVNQPQHF
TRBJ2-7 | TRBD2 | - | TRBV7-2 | TGTGCCAGCAGCCTATCAAGCGGGGGCACCCCCTACGAGCAGTACTTC | CASSLSSGGTPYEQYF
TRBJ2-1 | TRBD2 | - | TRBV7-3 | TGTGCCAGCAGCTGGGGACTAGCGGGAGAGTCTAGTGAGCAGTTCTTC | CASSWGLAGESSEQFF
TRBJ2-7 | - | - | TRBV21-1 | TGTGCCAGCAGCAAAGAAAGGGGCGGACAGGACCCCTACGAGCAGTACTTC | CASSKERGGQDPYEQYF
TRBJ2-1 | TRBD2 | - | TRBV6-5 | TGTGCCAGCAGCCTGAGCGGGAGCTCCTACAATGAGCAGTTCTTC | CASSLSGSSYNEQFF
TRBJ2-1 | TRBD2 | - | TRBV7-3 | TGTGCCAGCAGCCGCGGGACTAGCCCATACAATGAGCAGTTCTTC | CASSRGTSPYNEQFF
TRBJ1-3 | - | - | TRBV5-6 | TGTGCCAGCAGCGAGGACAGACGGTACTCTGGAAACACCATATATTTT | CASSEDRRYSGNTIYF
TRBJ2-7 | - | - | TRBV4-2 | TGTGCCAGCAGCCAAGATGGTTGGGGGCTGAACGAGCAGTACTTC | CASSQDGWGLNEQYF
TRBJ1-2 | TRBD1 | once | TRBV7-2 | TGTGCCAGCAGCTTAGGAGACAGGGGATATGGCTACACCTTC | CASSLGDRGYGYTF
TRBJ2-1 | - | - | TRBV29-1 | TGCAGCGTTTACTTACCCGGGGGTGAGCAGTTCTTC | CSVYLPGGEQFF
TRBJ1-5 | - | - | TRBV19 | TGTGCCAGTGGGGGACGGGGGGGCGGCAATCAGCCCCAGCATTTT | CASGGRGGGNQPQHF
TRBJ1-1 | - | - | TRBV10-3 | TGTGCCATCAGACTACACGGCCCAGGGTGGCTGAACACTGAAGCTTTCTTT | CAIRLHGPGWLNTEAFF
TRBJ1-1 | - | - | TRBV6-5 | TGTGCCAGCAGTTACCGGAGGGACACTGAAGCTTTCTTT | CASSYRRDTEAFF
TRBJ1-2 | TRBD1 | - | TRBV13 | TGTGCCAGCAGCAAGGGACAGGTGTCGAATAACTATGGCTACACCTTC | CASSKGQVSNNYGYTF
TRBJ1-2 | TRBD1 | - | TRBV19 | TGTGCCAGTAGGCGTACAGGGGGCCGAGGACAAATCTATGGCTACACCTTC | CASRRTGGRGQIYGYTF
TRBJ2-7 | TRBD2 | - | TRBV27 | TGTGCCAGCAGCTACGATCGACTAGCGGGAGCCCACGAGCAGTACTTC | CASSYDRLAGAHEQYF
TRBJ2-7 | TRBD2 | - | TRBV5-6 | TGTGCCAGCACCCCGTGGGGGGGATCGTCCTACGAGCAGTACTTC | CASTPWGGSSYEQYF
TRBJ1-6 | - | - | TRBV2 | TGTGCCGGAGGGACCGGGATATCACCCCTCCACTTT | CAGGTGISPLHF
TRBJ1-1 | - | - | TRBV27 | TGTGCCAGCTTTCCGGGGGGGTCGGACACTGAAGCTTTCTTT | CASFPGGSDTEAFF
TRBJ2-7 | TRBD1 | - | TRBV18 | TGTGCCAGCTCACGGACCGGGACAGGAGTTACCTACGAGCAGTACTTC | CASSRTGTGVTYEQYF
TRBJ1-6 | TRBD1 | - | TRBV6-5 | TGTGCCCACACATCCCAGGGGGCGCGTTCACCCCTCCACTTT | CAHTSQGARSPLHF
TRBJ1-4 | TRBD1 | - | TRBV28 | TGTGCCAGCAGTTCCCCGGGACAGGGCCGGGAAAAACTGTTTTTT | CASSSPGQGREKLFF
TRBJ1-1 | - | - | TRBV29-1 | TGCAGCGTTTCCATGGGCTCTGACACTGAAGCTTTCTTT | CSVSMGSDTEAFF
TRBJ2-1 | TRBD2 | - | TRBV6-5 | TGTGCCAGCAGTTACTCGGTAGCGGGAGGGCAGAATGAGCAGTTCTTC | CASSYSVAGGQNEQFF
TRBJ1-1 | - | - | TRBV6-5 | TGTGCCAGCAGTTACTCGAGGGCCTCGAACACTGAAGCTTTCTTT | CASSYSRASNTEAFF